This entry lists 11 T cell receptor beta chains sequenced from one sample in a study of blood T cell repertoires in COVID-19. TCRdb keeps only in-frame clones here, not all; method: immunoSEQ multiplex PCR. The repertoire holds under 300,000 clones, with approximately 91% as singletons. Sequencing input: PBMCs or T cells enriched from blood (not recorded which). The receptors shown here come from a middle-aged woman with acute COVID-19.

The V gene is TRBV7-7, the J gene TRBJ2-5; 11 nucleotides align to TRBD2. J gave up 4 bases and V 1 base, and 2 bases lay outside the gene matches. The CDR3 covers 15 residues. Germline V lookup: CDR1 SSHAT, CDR2 FNYEAQ (reference sequence). As DNA, the CDR3 is TGTGCCAGCAGCTTAGGGCTAGCGGGGGGAGAGACCCAGTACTTC. Its translation: CASSLGLAGGETQYF.

This clone was found once. The rearrangement joins TRBV6-6 to TRBJ2-1; possible D gene TRBD1, 6 bases. V was pared by 5 bases and J by 4 bases, with 15 bases between. Germline V gene lookup returns CDR1 MNHNY and CDR2 SVGAGI (reference sequence). This CDR3 is built from 15 residues. In DNA form, the CDR3 reads TGTGCCAGCAGTCTACCCCGGACAGAGTACAATGAGCAGTTCTTC. Translating gives CASSLPRTEYNEQFF.

The chain links TRBV9 to TRBJ1-2; perhaps TRBD1 as D (5 bases). V shed 3 bases and J shed 4 bases, with 16 bases lying between them. The CDR3 is 15 residues long. CDR1 and CDR2 (germline): SGDLS, YYNGEE. Written as DNA, the CDR3 is TGTGCCAGCAGCGCCGACGGGGGAAATCCCTATGGCTACACCTTC. Translating gives CASSADGGNPYGYTF.

The rearrangement joins TRBV4-3 to TRBJ2-2, with 10 positions matching TRBD1. V gave up 4 bases and J gave up 6 bases; unmatched junction bases: 5. The CDR3 runs to 15 residues. Germline CDR1 LGHNA, CDR2 YSLEER. The chain's CDR3 is CASSPDRGLSGELFF. CDR3 DNA: TGCGCCAGCAGCCCAGACAGGGGGCTATCCGGGGAGCTGTTTTTT.

The CDR3 loop reads CASSPQGASLGTIYF. As DNA, the CDR3 is TGTGCCAGCAGTCCCCAAGGGGCGAGTTTAGGTACCATATATTTT. This chain joins TRBV27 and TRBJ1-3; TRBD1 might be the D (5 bases). CDR1 and CDR2 (germline): MNHEY, SMNVEV (reference sequence). The CDR3 length is 15 residues. V was trimmed by 5 bases and J by 10 bases, leaving 21 bases between them.

The V call is TRBV28, the J call TRBJ1-1; TRBD1 matches 7 bases. The CDR3 length is 16 residues. Germline CDR1 is MDHEN and CDR2 is SYDVKM. Germline trimming cut 5 bases from V and 4 bases from J; bases unmatched to any gene: 13. The CDR3 here is CASSLTQGRSGTEAFF. The CDR3 DNA reads as TGTGCCAGCAGTCTTACACAGGGGAGGTCGGGCACTGAAGCTTTCTTT.

The genes are TRBV7-9 and TRBJ1-2, with a possible D match to TRBD1 (5 bases). Trimming removed 2 bases from V and 3 bases from J, with 10 bases in between. The germline CDR1 and CDR2 sequences are SEHNR and FQNEAQ (reference sequence). The CDR3 loop spans 14 amino acids. In DNA form, the CDR3 reads TGTGCCAGCAGCTTAACAGGCCCGGACTATGGCTACACCTTC. As protein: CASSLTGPDYGYTF.

Comments on this clone: The junction and the germline gene differ at one end; a read error may be behind it. This rearrangement joins TRBV10-3 to TRBJ1-1, with TRBD1 matching over 9 bases. Germline CDR1 reads ENHRY; CDR2 reads SYGVKD. CDR3 size: 11 residues. Written as DNA, the CDR3 is TGTGCCATCAGGGGGGACAGGGCCTGTCTCTTT. Translation gives CAIRGDRACLF.

The V call is TRBV6-1, the J call TRBJ1-5; D remains ambiguous. Trimming shortened V by 4 bases and J by 0 bases, and 16 bases separated the two germline ends. Germline V gene data show CDR1 as MNHNS and CDR2 as SASEGT. The CDR3 is 17 amino acids. The CDR3 loop reads CASSAKGVMPSNQPQHF. CDR3 nucleotides: TGTGCCAGCAGTGCGAAGGGAGTAATGCCTAGCAATCAGCCCCAGCATTTT.

The CDR3 loop is CASSQKGTGAGHTEAFF. The CDR3 region has the DNA TGCGCCAGCAGCCAAAAAGGGACAGGGGCTGGACACACTGAAGCTTTCTTT. The gene calls are TRBV4-3 and TRBJ1-1, with 10 nucleotides matching TRBD1. This CDR3 region has 17 residues. With V trimmed by 2 bases and J by 3 bases, 9 bases remained unmatched. Germline values: CDR1 LGHNA, CDR2 YSLEER.

This sequence joins TRBV5-6 and TRBJ2-4; 9 bases map to TRBD2. CDR3 length: 14 amino acids. V dropped 2 bases and J dropped 8; count of bases not matched to a gene: 5. Germline assignment: CDR1 SGHDT and CDR2 YYEEEE. The CDR3 is CASSFTSGQDIQYF. CDR3 bases: TGTGCCAGCAGCTTCACTAGCGGGCAGGACATTCAGTACTTC.